Detailed here is one T cell receptor beta chain. The antigen remains undetermined. This entry belongs to a study of shared clonotypes between healthy human individuals. Study-level points and caveats: Clonotype sharing among donors, it was expected, would be affected by sequencing depth. Genetic and exposure-history diversity was limited by the small donor number.

Assay used: immunoSEQ multiplex PCR; TCRdb lists only in-frame clones, some missing. The profile covers over 1.5 million clones, with about 98% appearing a single time and less than 0.55% taken by the ten largest. V was pared by 0 bases and J by 2 bases, with 9 bases of the junction left unmatched. The CDR3 extends over 17 amino acids. Germline V gene data show CDR1 as LGHNA and CDR2 as YSLEER. All donors were healthy HIV-negative adults lacking recent acute infections or vaccinations. In the CD4+ fraction, cells were divided into CD45RA+ naive and CD45RA-negative memory subsets. The specimen was naive CD4+ T cells sorted from blood. Noted subset: CD45RA+ positively selected. The TCR sequence derives from a man in his thirties or forties in good health. The chain couples TRBV4-3 to TRBJ2-5; TRBD1 agrees at 7 bases. The CDR3 loop reads CASSQELGGGTQETQYF. DNA of the CDR3: TGCGCCAGCAGCCAAGAGTTAGGGGGCGGAACTCAAGAGACCCAGTACTTC.